The T cell receptor (beta chain) under discussion was sequenced for a study of PD-1 blockade in classical Hodgkin lymphoma. This sample's time point: newly diagnosed, previously untreated cHL patient sample. Out of thawed PBMCs, magnetic negative selection purified CD4+ T cells. Profiling relied on immunoSEQ multiplex PCR, and the TCRdb table lists in-frame clones only, not all of them. The sample lists about 22,000 clones, around 90% seen once, with more than 0.45% in the top ten. This CDR3 is 11 amino acids long. In germline, CDR1 is LNHDA, CDR2 SQIVND (reference sequence). V was pared by 3 bases and J by 9 bases, with 7 bases between.

V is TRBV19 and J is TRBJ2-3; D remains ambiguous. Sample: CD4+ T cells from blood. The source is a human donor with classical Hodgkin lymphoma. CDR3 in amino acids: CASSMGLTQYF. The CDR3 DNA reads TGTGCCAGTAGTATGGGCCTGACGCAGTATTTT.